The 5 T cell receptor beta chains below were found in one sample sequenced in a study of CD8 T cells in ankylosing spondylitis. TCRdb analysed the 5' RACE reads with MiXCR anew, one entry per CDR3 protein. Among about 300,000 distinct CDR3 sequences listed, more than 20% were seen once. Source material: blood, either unsorted or a sorted T cell fraction (not recorded which). The origin of the receptors is a female donor with ankylosing spondylitis or in good health (not recorded which).

This clonotype has only a few counts. The chain is built from TRBV20-1 and TRBJ1-2; D is unclear. Trimming shortened V by 1 base and J by 4 bases, and 7 bases separated the two germline ends. Per germline, CDR1 DFQATT and CDR2 SNEGSKA (reference sequence). The CDR3 is 12 residues long. Here the CDR3 DNA reads TGCAGTGCTAGAGTCCAGGCCTATGGCTACACCTTC. It translates to CSARVQAYGYTF.

The CDR3 protein is CSVISRRVPYEQYF. CDR3 in DNA: TGCAGCGTTATCTCCCGCAGGGTCCCCTACGAGCAGTACTTC. This chain links TRBV29-1 with TRBJ2-7, with TRBD1 as a possible D gene (5 bases). The germline gives CDR1 SQVTM, CDR2 ANQGSEA. The CDR3 runs 14 residues. V shed 5 bases and J shed 2 bases, with 16 bases lying between them.

This chain joins TRBV7-6 and TRBJ2-1; 8 nucleotides agree with TRBD2. This CDR3 spans 15 amino acids. From germline, CDR1 is SGHVS and CDR2 FNYEAQ. V lost 5 bases to trimming and J lost 4 bases; unmatched junction nucleotides: 7. The CDR3 DNA follows: TGTGCCAGCAGCCGACTAGCGACCAATTACAATGAGCAGTTCTTC. Amino acids: CASSRLATNYNEQFF.

This rearrangement joins TRBV7-8 to TRBJ1-5; TRBD1 aligns across 9 bases. V dropped 5 bases and J dropped 3; count of bases not matched to a gene: 5. The CDR3 is 15 residues long. Germline CDR1 reads SGHVS; CDR2 reads FQNEAQ. This CDR3 is CASSHGTGNNQPQHF. As DNA, the CDR3 is TGTGCCAGCAGCCATGGGACAGGGAACAATCAGCCCCAGCATTTT.

This sequence joins TRBV10-3 and TRBJ1-1; TRBD1 is a possible D gene (5 bases). The CDR3 extends over 14 amino acids. Trimming removed 6 bases at V and 8 bases at J, with 19 bases between. Per germline, CDR1 ENHRY and CDR2 SYGVKD. The CDR3 sequence is CAIRPSTGPEEAFF. Written as DNA, the CDR3 is TGTGCCATCAGACCCTCTACAGGCCCCGAGGAAGCTTTCTTT.